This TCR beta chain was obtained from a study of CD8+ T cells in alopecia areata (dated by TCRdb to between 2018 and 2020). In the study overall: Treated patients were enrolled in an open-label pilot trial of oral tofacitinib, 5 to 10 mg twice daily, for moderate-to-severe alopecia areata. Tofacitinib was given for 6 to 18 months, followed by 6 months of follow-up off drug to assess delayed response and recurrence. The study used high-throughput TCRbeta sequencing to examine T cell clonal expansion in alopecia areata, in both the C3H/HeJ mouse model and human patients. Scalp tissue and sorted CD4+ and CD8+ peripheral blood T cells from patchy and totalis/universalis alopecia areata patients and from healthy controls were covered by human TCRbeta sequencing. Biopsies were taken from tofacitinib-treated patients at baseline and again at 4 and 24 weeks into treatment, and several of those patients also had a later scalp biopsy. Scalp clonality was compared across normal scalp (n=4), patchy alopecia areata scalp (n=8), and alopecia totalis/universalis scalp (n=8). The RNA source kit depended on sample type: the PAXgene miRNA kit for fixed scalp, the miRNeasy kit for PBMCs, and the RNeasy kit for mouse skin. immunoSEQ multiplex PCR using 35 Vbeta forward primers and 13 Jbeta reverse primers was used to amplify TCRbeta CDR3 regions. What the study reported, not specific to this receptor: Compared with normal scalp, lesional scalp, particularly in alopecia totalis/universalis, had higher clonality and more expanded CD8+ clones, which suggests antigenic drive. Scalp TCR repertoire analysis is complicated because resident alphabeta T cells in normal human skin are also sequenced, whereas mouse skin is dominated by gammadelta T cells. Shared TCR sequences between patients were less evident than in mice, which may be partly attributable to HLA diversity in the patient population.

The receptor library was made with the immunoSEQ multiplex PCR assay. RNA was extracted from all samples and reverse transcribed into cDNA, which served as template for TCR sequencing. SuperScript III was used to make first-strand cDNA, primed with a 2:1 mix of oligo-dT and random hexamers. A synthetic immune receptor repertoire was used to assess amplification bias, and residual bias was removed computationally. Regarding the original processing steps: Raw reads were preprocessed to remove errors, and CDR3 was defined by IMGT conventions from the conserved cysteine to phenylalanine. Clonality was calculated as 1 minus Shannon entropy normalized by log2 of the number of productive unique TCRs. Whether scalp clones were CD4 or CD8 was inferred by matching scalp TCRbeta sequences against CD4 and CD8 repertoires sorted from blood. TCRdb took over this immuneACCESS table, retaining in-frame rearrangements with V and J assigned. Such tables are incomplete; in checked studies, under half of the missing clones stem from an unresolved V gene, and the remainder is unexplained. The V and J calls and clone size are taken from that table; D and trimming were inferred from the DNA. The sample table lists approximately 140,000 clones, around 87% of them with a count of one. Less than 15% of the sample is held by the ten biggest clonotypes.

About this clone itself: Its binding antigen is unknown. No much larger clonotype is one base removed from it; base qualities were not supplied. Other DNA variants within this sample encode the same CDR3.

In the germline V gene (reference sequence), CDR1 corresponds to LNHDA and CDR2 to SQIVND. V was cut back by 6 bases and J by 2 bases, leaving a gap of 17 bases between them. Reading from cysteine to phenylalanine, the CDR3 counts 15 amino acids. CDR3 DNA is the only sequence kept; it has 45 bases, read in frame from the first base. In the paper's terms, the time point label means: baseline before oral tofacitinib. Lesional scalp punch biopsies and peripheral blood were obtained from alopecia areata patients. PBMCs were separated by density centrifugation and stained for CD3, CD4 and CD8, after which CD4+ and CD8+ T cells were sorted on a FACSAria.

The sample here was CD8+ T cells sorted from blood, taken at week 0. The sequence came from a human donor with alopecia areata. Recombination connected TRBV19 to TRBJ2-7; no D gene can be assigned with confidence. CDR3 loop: CASSFDGLGTYEQYF. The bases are TGTGCCAGTAGCTTCGATGGCCTAGGGACCTACGAGCAGTACTTC. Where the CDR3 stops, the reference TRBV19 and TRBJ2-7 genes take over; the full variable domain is DGGITQSPKYLFRKEGQNVTLSCEQNLNHDAMYWYRQDPGQGLRLIYYSQIVNDFQKGDIAEGYSVSREKKESFPLTVTSAQKNPTAFYLCASSFDGLGTYEQYFGPGTRLTVT.